This T cell receptor beta chain was sequenced for a study of blood T cells in healthy people across ages. Germline values: CDR1 SQVTM, CDR2 ANQGSEA. V lost 4 bases, J lost 2 bases, and 12 bases lay in between. This CDR3 comprises 14 residues. Primers used in a second PCR of about 6 to 12 cycles were a sample-barcoded 5' primer and a J-beta primer mix. A template-switch adaptor containing 12 random nucleotides labeled each cDNA molecule. Every sample produced at least 2.5 million CDR3-containing paired-end reads. TCRdb re-called the 5' RACE reads with MiXCR, one entry per CDR3 protein. The table includes over 1,500,000 distinct CDR3 sequences, about 50% detected once. Comment on this clonotype: Its antigen is undetermined.

Study-level points and caveats: A strong correlation between TCR beta diversity and naive T cell percentage was seen.

J is TRBJ2-1 and V is TRBV29-1; unclear D gene. The source of this sequence is a woman in her thirties or forties in good health. The sequencing input was blood. The CDR3 DNA reads TGCAGCGTTGCCGCCTACGTGACCTACAATGAGCAGTTCTTC. Translated, it gives CSVAAYVTYNEQFF.